The clone carrying this T cell receptor beta chain was detected once. This CDR3 is 15 amino acids long. Germline CDR1 is MNHEY and CDR2 is SMNVEV (reference sequence). V was trimmed by 5 bases and J by 1 base, leaving 13 bases between them. The data belong to a study of blood T cell repertoires in COVID-19. Assay: immunoSEQ multiplex PCR; the TCRdb copy retains only in-frame clones and omits some. The sample holds roughly 100,000 clones; about four fifths are singletons and the top ten take around 4.7%. The source material was peripheral blood. This chain links TRBV27 with TRBJ2-3, with D perhaps TRBD1 (5 bases). The TCR originated in a man older than 75 with COVID-19, enrolled during active disease. The DNA of the CDR3 is TGTGCCAGCAGTGCCCGACCGACAGGCACAGATACGCAGTATTTT. This gives the protein CASSARPTGTDTQYF.